This T cell receptor beta chain came from a study of post-analysis software for immune sequencing data (dated by TCRdb to between 2014 and 2016). Regarding the complete study: Recorded disease courses included relapsing-remitting, secondary progressive and progressive-relapsing multiple sclerosis, with some patients lacking subtype annotation. A subset of samples was prepared in parallel using single-end sample barcoding, then pooled and co-amplified after Illumina adapter ligation. Patient repertoires were compared against about a dozen previously published healthy control repertoires from donors aged 6 to 25 years. General conclusions and limits of the study: Direct clustering with F measure showed strong co-clustering of samples prepared in the same batch, prompting a batch-effect correction. The control group was slightly older than the multiple sclerosis patient group. Significantly lower normalized Chao1 diversity was found in multiple sclerosis patients than in controls, suggesting substantial peripheral T-cell clonal expansion.

TCR beta repertoires were profiled from peripheral blood of 13 young patients with multiple sclerosis to demonstrate the VDJtools post-analysis software. The multiple sclerosis patients were children and adolescents ranging in age from roughly 6 to 16 years. The method behind the library was PCR. The sequencer listed for this sample is Illumina HiSeq 2500. To reduce PCR and sequencing biases, unique molecular identifiers were incorporated into the TCR beta cDNA libraries. Approximately 500,000 cDNA molecules were obtained per 1 to 10 million input T cells, so each molecule approximated one T cell. The same protocol used for the earlier healthy control dataset was applied to prepare and sequence the patient libraries. Within a given batch, samples were prepared together, multiplexed and sequenced on the same HiSeq lane. The authors' analysis ran thus. MIGEC handled the raw barcoded reads, throwing out single-read molecular identifier groups before consensus assembly and CDR3 extraction. VDJtools was used for post-analysis of the clonotype tables, and diversity was normalized by down-sampling every dataset to the size of the smallest sample. Repertoire overlap clustering matched CDR3 amino acid but not nucleotide sequences to correct batch-related cross-sample contamination. The public sequencing data were trimmed at Q25 with fastp and processed into clonotypes with MiXCR by TCRdb, which kept only in-frame beta chains. Each CDR3 protein appears once, grouped with its most common genes and DNA. V and J calls and clone size were set by TCRdb, not the authors. The sample includes about 430,000 distinct CDR3 sequences, with 39% observed a single time. Roughly 8.2% of the sample lies in the top ten.

Turning to this clonotype: Its binding antigen is unknown. Nothing much larger sits one base from this clone, and base qualities are not available.

What was sequenced was blood. The source is a girl between 2 and 10 years old with multiple sclerosis.

The CDR3 region reads CASSRRHEQYF. The bases read TGTGCCAGCAGCCGGCGTCACGAGCAGTACTTC. The chain joins TRBV21-1 to TRBJ2-7. TRBV21-1 is a known pseudogene. From the cysteine through the phenylalanine, the CDR3 covers 11 amino acids. Only the CDR3 DNA stays, 33 bases, in frame from base 1.